The 11 T cell receptor beta chains reported below all come from one sample, sequenced in a study of blood T cell repertoires in COVID-19 (TCRdb year 2020). The method behind the library was the immunoSEQ multiplex PCR assay. TCRdb's version of the immuneACCESS table is confined to in-frame rearrangements and falls short of the full clone set. An unresolved V gene accounts for under half of the shortfall where checked; the remainder is of unknown origin. The sample yields about 71,000 clones; about four fifths were counted once. 25% to 30% of the sample is in the top ten clones. The sequenced sample consisted of peripheral blood. The receptor source for this set is a woman of 80 years or more with active or convalescent COVID-19.

The V call is TRBV6-6, the J call TRBJ1-2; TRBD1 is a possible D gene (5 bases). The V end lost 5 bases, the J end lost 8 bases, and 27 bases lay between the germline ends. Germline assignment: CDR1 MNHNY and CDR2 SVGAGI (reference sequence). This CDR3 is 17 amino acids long. The CDR3 nucleotides are TGTGCCAGCAGTCTACAGGCCTCCTCTTCTATAATAGAAGGCTACACCTTC. Its protein is CASSLQASSSIIEGYTF.

The chain's CDR3 is CASSLSRTGAAEKLFF. The CDR3 DNA sequence: TGTGCCAGCAGTTTATCCCGGACAGGGGCGGCTGAAAAACTGTTTTTT. The gene calls are TRBV27 and TRBJ1-4; 9 nucleotides match TRBD1. The CDR3 runs to 16 residues. The V gene's germline CDR1 is MNHEY and CDR2 SMNVEV (reference sequence). V trimming: 0 bases; J trimming: 7 bases; junction bases outside the gene matches: 6.

The chain recombines TRBV6-1 with TRBJ2-1; TRBD1 aligns across 8 bases. The CDR3 consists of 15 residues. Germline V gene sequence: CDR1 MNHNS, CDR2 SASEGT. V lost 2 bases, J lost 3 bases, and 3 bases stayed unmatched. The CDR3 sequence: CASSESTGDYNEQFF. CDR3 in DNA: TGTGCCAGCAGTGAATCGACAGGGGACTACAATGAGCAGTTCTTC.

This clone was detected only once. The chain combines TRBV6-2 or TRBV6-3 with TRBJ2-7; 8 bases are a match to TRBD1. CDR3 size: 18 residues. CDR1 and CDR2 from the germline V gene are MNHEY and SVGEGT. Germline trimming cut 0 bases from V and 0 bases from J; bases unmatched to any gene: 10. The CDR3 DNA is TGTGCCAGCAGTTACTCGTGGGTCGAGGACAGGGACTCCTACGAGCAGTACTTC. It translates to CASSYSWVEDRDSYEQYF.

The V and J genes are TRBV2 and TRBJ2-1; D possibly corresponds to TRBD1 (7 bases). The V end was cut by 6 bases, the J end by 5 bases, with 14 bases between. There are 14 residues in the CDR3. Per germline, CDR1 SNHLY and CDR2 FYNNEI. CDR3 residues: CASRRQGGDNEQFF. The CDR3 nucleotides read TGTGCCAGCAGACGACAGGGAGGAGACAATGAGCAGTTCTTC.

The V and J genes are TRBV6-5 and TRBJ1-4; D is possibly TRBD1 (6 bases). V was pared by 10 bases and J by 3 bases, with 12 bases between. CDR1 is MNHEY, CDR2 SVGAGI, per germline. This CDR3 spans 13 amino acids. The CDR3 nucleotides are TGTGCCACAAAGGGGGGGCCTAATGAAAAACTGTTTTTT. This sequence encodes CATKGGPNEKLFF.

The chain employs TRBV7-6 and TRBJ2-1; TRBD2 agrees at 10 bases. With V trimmed by 2 bases and J by 6 bases, 10 bases remained unmatched. The CDR3 totals 17 residues. CDR1 and CDR2 from the germline V gene are SGHVS and FNYEAQ. In DNA, the CDR3 is TGTGCCAGCAGCTTATTTTCGCCACTAGCGGGGATCAATGAGCAGTTCTTC. Amino acid sequence: CASSLFSPLAGINEQFF.

This clone appeared a few times. This CDR3 is also generated by other DNA sequences in the sample. This rearrangement joins TRBV4-3 to TRBJ1-4; 10 positions match TRBD1. Germline-derived CDR1 and CDR2 are LGHNA and YSLEER. Trimming cost V 4 bases and J 3 bases; bases outside gene matches: 5. The CDR3 runs 16 residues. In nucleotides, the CDR3 is TGCGCCAGCAGCCTCGGACAGGGGGAGGCTAATGAAAAACTGTTTTTT. This gives the protein CASSLGQGEANEKLFF.

J is TRBJ1-4 and V is TRBV19, with D tentatively TRBD1 (5 bases). Germline V gives CDR1 LNHDA, CDR2 SQIVND (reference sequence). This CDR3 is built from 13 residues. Trimming shortened V by 5 bases and J by 5 bases, and 9 bases separated the two germline ends. In DNA, the CDR3 is TGTGCCAGTAGTTCACGGGGGAATGAAAAACTGTTTTTT. Protein: CASSSRGNEKLFF.

This rearrangement joins TRBV6-5 to TRBJ2-5, with 10 bases that match TRBD1. The V segment lost 4 bases and the J segment 3 bases; nucleotides outside the gene matches: 2. Looked up from germline, CDR1 is MNHEY and CDR2 is SVGAGI. CDR3 size: 14 residues. DNA for the CDR3: TGTGCCAGCAGTTGGGGGACAGGGGAAGAGACCCAGTACTTC. Translating gives CASSWGTGEETQYF.

This chain links TRBV6-1 with TRBJ2-1; TRBD1 matches at 7 bases. The V gene's germline CDR1 is MNHNS and CDR2 SASEGT. The CDR3 extends over 13 amino acids. V was clipped by 3 bases and J by 8 bases; unmatched bases: 4. CDR3 coding DNA: TGTGCCAGCAGTGAGGGTCAGGGGGATGAGCAGTTCTTC. The encoded protein is CASSEGQGDEQFF.